The source of this T cell receptor beta chain is a study of Graves' ophthalmopathy and Graves' hyperthyroidism. The PBMCs had their origin in roughly 9.8 ml of fresh peripheral blood. The V and J ends lost 5 bases and 3 bases, in that order; junction bases with no gene match: 4. This CDR3 region has 13 residues. Germline CDR1 reads DFQATT; CDR2 reads SNEGSKA (reference sequence). This clonotype was detected ten times or more. Scientists amplified the TCR beta CDR3 regions from RNA transcripts. HTBI-primed RT-PCR formed the first round, and a multiplex PCR formed the second. In TCRdb, the multiplex PCR reads were re-called with MiXCR into one record per CDR3 protein. In the table there are about 740,000 distinct CDR3 sequences, 35% to 50% of which are singletons.

The specimen was peripheral blood. This TCR came from an adult man with Graves' ophthalmopathy. The gene calls are TRBV20-1 and TRBJ1-5, with TRBD1 matching 7 bases. CDR3 residues: CSASTGLNQPQHF. CDR3 DNA: TGCAGTGCTTCGACAGGGCTCAATCAGCCCCAGCATTTT.